What follows are 28 T cell receptor beta chains derived from one specimen sequenced in a study of blood T cell repertoires in COVID-19. Profiling relied on immunoSEQ multiplex PCR, and the TCRdb table lists in-frame clones only, not all of them. The data hold around 300,000 clones, with just under 90% observed a single time. The specimen sequenced was peripheral blood. The receptors come from a woman in her 40s with acute or convalescent COVID-19.

The rearrangement uses TRBV6-1 and TRBJ2-7; D is possibly TRBD2 (5 bases). The CDR3 length is 16 residues. Between the trimmed V and J ends, which lost 4 bases and 6 bases, there was a span of 22 bases. The germline CDR1 and CDR2 sequences are MNHNS and SASEGT. CDR3 sequence reads: CASSVWASLRVVEQYV. CDR3 DNA sequence: TGTGCCAGCAGTGTATGGGCTAGCCTCCGGGTTGTCGAGCAGTACGTC.

This chain connects TRBV9 to TRBJ1-2; 7 nucleotides align to TRBD1. Germline CDR1 is SGDLS and CDR2 is YYNGEE. The V gene end was trimmed by 6 bases and the J gene end by 5 bases; junction bases not matched to a gene: 16. The CDR3 totals 16 residues. Here the CDR3 reads CASTKEGATGFYGYTF. As DNA, the CDR3 is TGTGCCAGCACCAAGGAGGGGGCCACGGGGTTTTATGGCTACACCTTC. The entire variable domain, with the rest obtained from reference TRBV9 and TRBJ1-2, is as follows: DSGVTQTPKHLITATGQRVTLRCSPRSGDLSVYWYQQSLDQGLQFLIQYYNGEERAKGNILERFSAQQFPDLHSELNLSSLELGDSALYFCASTKEGATGFYGYTFGSGTRLTVV.

This chain joins TRBV7-9 and TRBJ2-1; 8 positions agree with TRBD2. Germline-derived CDR1 and CDR2 are SEHNR and FQNEAQ (reference sequence). CDR3 length equals 17 residues. Losses at the gene ends were 5 bases for V and 12 bases for J; bases not matched to a gene: 21. The CDR3 spells CASSLLEGAGGSLGQFF. CDR3 in DNA: TGTGCCAGCAGCCTCCTTGAAGGTGCGGGGGGTTCCCTTGGGCAGTTCTTC. Drawing the rest from reference TRBV7-9 and TRBJ2-1, the complete variable domain is DTGVSQNPRHKITKRGQNVTFRCDPISEHNRLYWYRQTLGQGPEFLTYFQNEAQLEKSRLLSDRFSAERPKGSFSTLEIQRTEQGDSAMYLCASSLLEGAGGSLGQFFGPGTRLTVL.

This sequence joins TRBV7-8 and TRBJ1-3; 8 nucleotides line up with TRBD1. J was trimmed by 2 bases and V by 4 bases; bases with no gene match: 4. Looked up from germline, CDR1 is SGHVS and CDR2 is FQNEAQ. The CDR3 spans 15 residues. The CDR3 sequence is CASSYGQGTGNTIYF. DNA of the CDR3: TGTGCCAGCAGCTACGGACAGGGCACTGGAAACACCATATATTTT.

V usage is TRBV7-9 and J usage is TRBJ1-4; TRBD1 is a possible D gene (6 bases). Germline CDR1 is SEHNR and CDR2 is FQNEAQ (reference sequence). CDR3 length: 15 residues. Trimming removed 1 base from V and 8 bases from J, with 14 bases in between. This chain's CDR3 is CASSLEFGDKEKLFF. CDR3 bases: TGTGCCAGCAGCTTAGAGTTCGGGGACAAGGAAAAACTGTTTTTT. Full variable domain (remainder filled in from reference TRBV7-9 and TRBJ1-4): DTGVSQNPRHKITKRGQNVTFRCDPISEHNRLYWYRQTLGQGPEFLTYFQNEAQLEKSRLLSDRFSAERPKGSFSTLEIQRTEQGDSAMYLCASSLEFGDKEKLFFGSGTQLSVL.

The CDR3 loop is CATSREKLRGEKLFF. CDR3 coding DNA: TGTGCCACCAGCAGGGAAAAACTGCGGGGTGAAAAACTGTTTTTT. V gene TRBV15 combines with J gene TRBJ1-4; D not certain. The CDR3 consists of 15 residues. Germline V lookup: CDR1 LNHNV, CDR2 YYDKDF (reference sequence). V was pared by 3 bases and J by 7 bases, with 15 bases between.

The chain recombines TRBV10-3 with TRBJ1-1; no reliable D call. The ends were cut back, 0 bases at V and 3 bases at J, with 11 bases in the middle. Germline lookup yields CDR1 ENHRY and CDR2 SYGVKD. The length of the CDR3 is 15 residues. The CDR3 nucleotides are TGTGCCATCAGTGAGTCCAATGAGAGATACACTGAAGCTTTCTTT. It yields the protein CAISESNERYTEAFF.

The chain has TRBV11-2 and TRBJ1-6; D may be TRBD1 (6 bases). The CDR3 spans 14 residues. The germline V gene encodes CDR1 SGHAT and CDR2 FQNNGV. Trimming pared 4 bases from V and 8 bases from J, leaving 12 bases between. CDR3 loop: CASSSLTGDSPLHF. The CDR3 DNA reads TGTGCCAGCAGCTCCCTGACAGGAGATTCACCCCTCCACTTT.

The CDR3 DNA is TGTGCCAGCAGCTTATCGGGGGTTCAAGAGACCCAGTACTTC. Translating it yields CASSLSGVQETQYF. The chain joins TRBV7-9 to TRBJ2-5; D may be TRBD2 (6 bases). Germline CDR1 reads SEHNR; CDR2 reads FQNEAQ (reference sequence). V dropped 2 bases and J dropped 2 bases, with 9 bases sitting between them. The CDR3 has 14 residues.

The chain joins TRBV18 to TRBJ1-5; 8 positions agree with TRBD1. The CDR3 sequence is 15 residues long. Germline V gives CDR1 KGHSH, CDR2 LQKENI. V lost 4 bases, J lost 2 bases, and 4 bases stayed unmatched. CDR3 bases: TGTGCCAGCTCACATACAGGGGGGGGCAATCAGCCCCAGCATTTT. Its protein product is CASSHTGGGNQPQHF.

The V call is TRBV5-1, the J call TRBJ1-3; a weak D match, TRBD1 (6 bases). CDR3 length equals 15 residues. Germline CDR1 is SGHRS and CDR2 is YFSETQ. Trimming took off 4 bases at V and 3 bases at J, with 14 bases between the two ends. CDR3 in DNA: TGCGCCAGCAGCCGTCAGGGGCAGGATGGAAACACCATATATTTT. Translated, it gives CASSRQGQDGNTIYF.

This clone appeared once. This chain links TRBV5-1 with TRBJ2-1; a possible D gene is TRBD1 (6 bases). The germline V gene encodes CDR1 SGHRS and CDR2 YFSETQ. Trimming left V 3 bases short and J 8 bases short, with 12 bases between. The CDR3 runs 13 residues. The CDR3 nucleotides are TGCGCCAGCAGCTCCGGGACAACCTATGAGCAGTTCTTC. It specifies CASSSGTTYEQFF.

This sequence joins TRBV4-1 and TRBJ1-5, with 7 bases matching TRBD1. This CDR3 spans 15 amino acids. The ends lost 3 bases at V and 2 bases at J; junction bases unmatched: 4. Germline V gene data show CDR1 as MGHRA and CDR2 as YSYEKL. CDR3 bases: TGCGCCAGCAGCCATGACAGGGTTCGCAATCAGCCCCAGCATTTT. This encodes CASSHDRVRNQPQHF.

The rearrangement joins TRBV7-8 to TRBJ2-7; 8 bases align to TRBD1. The V segment lost 3 bases and the J segment 2 bases; nucleotides outside the gene matches: 6. The CDR3 extends over 15 amino acids. Germline V gene sequence: CDR1 SGHVS, CDR2 FQNEAQ. For the CDR3, the DNA is TGTGCCAGCAGCTTGGACAGGGCTTCGACCTACGAGCAGTACGTC. It encodes CASSLDRASTYEQYV.

The rearrangement uses TRBV6-1 and TRBJ1-1; D not resolved. V lost 2 bases to trimming and J lost 4 bases, with 5 bases between them. CDR3 size: 12 residues. Germline V gene lookup returns CDR1 MNHNS and CDR2 SASEGT. The CDR3: CASSEPGTEAFF. The DNA for the CDR3 is TGTGCCAGCAGTGAACCAGGCACTGAAGCTTTCTTT.

This chain links TRBV7-2 with TRBJ2-7; D may be TRBD1 (5 bases). There are 13 residues in the CDR3. V was clipped by 3 bases and J by 4 bases, with 10 bases between them. Germline CDR1 reads SGHTA; CDR2 reads FQGNSA. The DNA of the CDR3 is TGTGCCAGCAGCTTCCAGGGAACGTACGAGCAGTACGTC. Translated, it gives CASSFQGTYEQYV.

V gene TRBV30 combines with J gene TRBJ1-2, with TRBD1 matching over 7 bases. This CDR3 is built from 14 residues. Germline CDR1 GTSNPN, CDR2 SVGIG (reference sequence). The J segment lost 5 bases and the V segment lost 5 bases, leaving 11 bases of the junction unmatched. Here the CDR3 reads CAWQRPGGIYGYTF. The CDR3 region has the DNA TGTGCCTGGCAACGACCAGGGGGAATTTATGGCTACACCTTC.

V gene TRBV19 combines with J gene TRBJ2-7; 9 bases match TRBD1. Germline V gives CDR1 LNHDA, CDR2 SQIVND (reference sequence). The length of the CDR3 is 13 residues. J was trimmed by 7 bases and V by 3 bases; bases with no gene match: 4. The CDR3 bases are TGTGCCAGTAGTATCGGGACAGGGATGGAGCAGTACGTC. It yields the protein CASSIGTGMEQYV.

In this sample, this clone turned up once. The chain employs TRBV7-8 and TRBJ2-1; 10 bases align to TRBD2. This CDR3 spans 15 amino acids. Per germline, CDR1 SGHVS and CDR2 FQNEAQ. Trimming at V came to 4 bases and at J to 5 bases, leaving 5 bases not matched to a gene. The CDR3 region is CASSSYSGGNNEQFF. The DNA for the CDR3 is TGTGCCAGCAGCTCCTATAGCGGGGGGAACAATGAGCAGTTCTTC.

The chain links TRBV27 to TRBJ2-7, with 7 bases matching TRBD2. V trimming: 6 bases; J trimming: 5 bases; junction bases outside the gene matches: 7. In germline, CDR1 is MNHEY, CDR2 SMNVEV (reference sequence). The CDR3 is made up of 13 amino acids. The CDR3 spells CASRLTAGHEQYV. The CDR3 DNA is TGTGCCAGCAGACTCACAGCGGGGCACGAGCAGTACGTC.

The chain is built from TRBV5-4 and TRBJ2-5; D not certain. Per germline, CDR1 SGHNT and CDR2 YYREEE (reference sequence). The length of the CDR3 is 15 residues. V lost 4 bases and J 4 bases, leaving 17 bases between the germline ends. CDR3 residues: CASSPTTGTLETQYF. Written as DNA, the CDR3 is TGTGCCAGCAGCCCAACGACTGGAACATTAGAGACCCAGTACTTC.

This chain connects TRBV12-5 to TRBJ2-7; D call uncertain. V lost 0 bases and J lost 7, with 10 bases in between. The germline CDR1 and CDR2 sequences are LGHNT and FRNRAP. The CDR3 spans 13 residues. This CDR3 is CASGLVRLTEQYV. Written as DNA, the CDR3 is TGTGCTAGTGGTTTGGTACGCCTAACTGAGCAGTACGTC.

The chain carries TRBV6-2 or TRBV6-3 and TRBJ2-7; no definite D call. CDR1 MNHEY and CDR2 SVGEGT come from the germline V gene. The CDR3 extends over 13 amino acids. Between the trimmed V and J ends, which lost 3 bases and 3 bases, there was a span of 9 bases. This CDR3 reads CASSYDADYEQYV. The CDR3 DNA reads as TGTGCCAGCAGTTATGATGCAGACTACGAGCAGTACGTC.

This chain uses TRBV6-2 or TRBV6-3 with TRBJ2-1, with 12 nucleotides matching TRBD2. Germline loops: CDR1 MNHEY, CDR2 SVGEGT. CDR3 length: 18 residues. V shed 5 bases, J shed 3 bases, and the junction held 11 bases outside the gene matches. CDR3 region: CASSHLSTSGGHYNEQFF. The DNA of the CDR3 is TGTGCCAGCAGTCACTTATCGACTAGCGGGGGACACTACAATGAGCAGTTCTTC.

V and J are TRBV27 and TRBJ2-1, with 7 bases that match TRBD1. In germline, CDR1 is MNHEY, CDR2 SMNVEV (reference sequence). CDR3 length: 16 amino acids. V lost 2 bases and J lost 2; bases outside the gene matches: 6. CDR3 bases: TGTGCCAGCAGTTTAGGGTGGGACAGAACCTACAATGAGCAGTTCTTC. It translates to CASSLGWDRTYNEQFF.

CDR3 nucleotides: TGTGCCAGCAGACACCCCTCGGACAACAGGGGCCCAGATACGCAGTATTTT. The encoded protein is CASRHPSDNRGPDTQYF. The chain recombines TRBV5-6 with TRBJ2-3, with 7 bases identical to TRBD1. Germline V CDR1 and CDR2: SGHDT, YYEEEE. The CDR3 is 17 residues long. With 5 bases clipped from V and 4 bases from J, the junction kept 16 bases outside the gene matches.

The V and J genes are TRBV20-1 and TRBJ1-1; 9 bases map to TRBD1. The length of the CDR3 is 11 residues. CDR1 and CDR2 (germline): DFQATT, SNEGSKA (reference sequence). With V trimmed by 6 bases and J by 11 bases, 7 bases remained unmatched. CDR3 in DNA: TGCAGTGCGACAGGGGGAGTATGGGCTTTCTTT. As protein: CSATGGVWAFF.

The rearrangement links TRBV19 to TRBJ1-5, with unresolved D. Germline loops: CDR1 LNHDA, CDR2 SQIVND (reference sequence). V lost 7 bases and J lost 6, with 25 bases in between. The CDR3 covers 17 residues. CDR3 sequence reads: CASMNSRGIEDLQPQHF. The CDR3 DNA sequence: TGTGCCAGTATGAATAGTAGAGGAATCGAGGATCTTCAGCCCCAGCATTTT. Full variable domain (outside the CDR3, taken from reference TRBV19 and TRBJ1-5): DGGITQSPKYLFRKEGQNVTLSCEQNLNHDAMYWYRQDPGQGLRLIYYSQIVNDFQKGDIAEGYSVSREKKESFPLTVTSAQKNPTAFYLCASMNSRGIEDLQPQHFGDGTRLSIL.